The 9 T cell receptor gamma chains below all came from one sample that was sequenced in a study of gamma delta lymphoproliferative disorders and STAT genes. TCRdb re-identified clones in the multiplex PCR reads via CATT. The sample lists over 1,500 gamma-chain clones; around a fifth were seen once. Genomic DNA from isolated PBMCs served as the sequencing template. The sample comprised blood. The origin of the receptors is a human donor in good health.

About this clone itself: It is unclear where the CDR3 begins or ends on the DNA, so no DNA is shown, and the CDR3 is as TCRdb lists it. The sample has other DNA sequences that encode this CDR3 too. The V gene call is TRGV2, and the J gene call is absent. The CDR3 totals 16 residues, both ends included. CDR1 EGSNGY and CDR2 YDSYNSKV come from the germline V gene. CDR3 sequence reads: CATWDGWHSLAVEQHF.

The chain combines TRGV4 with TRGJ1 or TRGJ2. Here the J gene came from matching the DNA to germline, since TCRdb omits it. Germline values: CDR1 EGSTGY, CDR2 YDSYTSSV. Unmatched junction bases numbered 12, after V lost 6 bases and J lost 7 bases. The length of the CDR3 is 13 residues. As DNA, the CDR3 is TGTGCCACCTGGATGGCCCATTGGTATAAGAAACTCTTT. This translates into CATWMAHWYKKLF.

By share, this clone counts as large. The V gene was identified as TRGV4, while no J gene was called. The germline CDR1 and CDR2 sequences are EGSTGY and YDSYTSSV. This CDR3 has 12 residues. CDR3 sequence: CATWDGLGKGLF. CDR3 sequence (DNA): TGTGCCACCTGGGATGGGCTAGGTAAGGGTCTCTTT.

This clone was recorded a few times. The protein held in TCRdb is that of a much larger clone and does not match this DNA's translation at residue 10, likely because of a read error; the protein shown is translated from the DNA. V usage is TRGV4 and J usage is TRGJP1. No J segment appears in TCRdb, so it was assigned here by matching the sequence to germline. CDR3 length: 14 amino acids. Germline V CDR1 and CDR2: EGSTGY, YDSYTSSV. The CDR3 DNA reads TGTGCCACCTGGGATTGGCCCACTGGTCGGTTCAAGATATTT. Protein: CATWDWPTGRFKIF.

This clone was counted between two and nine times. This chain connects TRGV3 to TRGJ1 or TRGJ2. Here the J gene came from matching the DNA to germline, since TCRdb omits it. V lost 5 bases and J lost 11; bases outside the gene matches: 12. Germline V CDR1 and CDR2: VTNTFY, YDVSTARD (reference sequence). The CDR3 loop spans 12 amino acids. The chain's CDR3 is CATWVVGMEKLF. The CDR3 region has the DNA TGTGCCACCTGGGTTGTAGGTATGGAGAAACTCTTT.

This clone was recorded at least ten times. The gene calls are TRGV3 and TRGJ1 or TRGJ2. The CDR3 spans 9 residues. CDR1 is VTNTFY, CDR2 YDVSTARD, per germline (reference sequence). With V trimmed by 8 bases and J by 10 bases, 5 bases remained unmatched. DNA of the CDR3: TGTGCCACCTTAAAAAAGAAACTCTTT. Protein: CATLKKKLF.

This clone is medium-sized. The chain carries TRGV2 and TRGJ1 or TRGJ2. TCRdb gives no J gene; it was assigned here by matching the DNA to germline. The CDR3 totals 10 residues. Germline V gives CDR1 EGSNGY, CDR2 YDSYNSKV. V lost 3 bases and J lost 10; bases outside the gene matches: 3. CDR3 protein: CATWDPKKLF. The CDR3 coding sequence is TGTGCCACCTGGGACCCCAAGAAACTCTTT.

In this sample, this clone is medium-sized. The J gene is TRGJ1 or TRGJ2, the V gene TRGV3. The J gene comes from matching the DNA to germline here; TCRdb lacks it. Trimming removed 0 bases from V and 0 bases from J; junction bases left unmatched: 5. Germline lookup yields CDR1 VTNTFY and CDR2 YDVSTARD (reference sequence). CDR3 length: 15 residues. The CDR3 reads CATWDRSSNYYKKLF. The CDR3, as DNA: TGTGCCACCTGGGACAGGTCCTCGAATTATTATAAGAAACTCTTT.

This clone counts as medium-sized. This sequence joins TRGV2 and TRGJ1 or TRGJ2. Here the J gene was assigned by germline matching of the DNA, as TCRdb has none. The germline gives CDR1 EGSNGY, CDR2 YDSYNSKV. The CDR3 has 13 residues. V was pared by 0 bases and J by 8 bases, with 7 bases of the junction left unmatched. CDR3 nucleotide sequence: TGTGCCACCTGGGACGGGCGTCTTAATAAGAAACTCTTT. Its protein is CATWDGRLNKKLF.